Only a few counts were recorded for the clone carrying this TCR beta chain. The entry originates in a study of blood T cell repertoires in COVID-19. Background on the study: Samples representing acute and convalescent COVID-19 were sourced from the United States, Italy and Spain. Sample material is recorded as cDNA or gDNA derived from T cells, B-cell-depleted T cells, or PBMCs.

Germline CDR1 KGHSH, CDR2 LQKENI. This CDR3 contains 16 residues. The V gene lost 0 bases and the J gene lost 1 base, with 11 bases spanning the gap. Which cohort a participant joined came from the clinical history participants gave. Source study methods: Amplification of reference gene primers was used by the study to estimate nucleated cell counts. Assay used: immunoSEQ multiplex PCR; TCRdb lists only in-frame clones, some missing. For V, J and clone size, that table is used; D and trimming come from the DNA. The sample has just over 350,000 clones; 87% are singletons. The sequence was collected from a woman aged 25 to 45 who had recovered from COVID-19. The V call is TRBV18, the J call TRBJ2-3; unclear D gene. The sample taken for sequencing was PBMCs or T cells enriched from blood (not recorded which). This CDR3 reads CASSPPTYRGTDTQYF. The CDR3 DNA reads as TGTGCCAGCTCACCACCTACCTACCGAGGCACAGATACGCAGTATTTT.